This TCR beta chain originates from a study of pediatric ulcerative colitis. The germline gives CDR1 LNHDA, CDR2 SQIVND (reference sequence). Between the trimmed V and J ends, which lost 5 bases and 5 bases, there was a span of 15 bases. The CDR3 loop spans 15 amino acids. Generated by immunoSEQ multiplex PCR, the TCRdb table keeps only in-frame clones and is missing some. The sample gives 45,000 to 75,000 clones, over 70% of which show up once; around 1.4% is in the top ten. The sequence derives from a boy younger than 18 who was a control in a study of pediatric ulcerative colitis. V usage is TRBV19 and J usage is TRBJ1-4, with D perhaps TRBD1 (5 bases). Sequencing used blood. The CDR3 DNA reads as TGTGCCAGTAGTCAAATAGGGGCGCTCAATGAAAAACTGTTTTTT. Translating gives CASSQIGALNEKLFF. The whole variable domain, remainder taken from reference TRBV19 and TRBJ1-4, is DGGITQSPKYLFRKEGQNVTLSCEQNLNHDAMYWYRQDPGQGLRLIYYSQIVNDFQKGDIAEGYSVSREKKESFPLTVTSAQKNPTAFYLCASSQIGALNEKLFFGSGTQLSVL.